The sequence of this T cell receptor beta chain was determined in a study of Ad26.COV2.S vaccination and SARS-CoV-2 variants. Whole-study findings and limits: Vaccinees displayed broader spike-specific TCR repertoires than placebo recipients.

The germline gives CDR1 MNHEY, CDR2 SMNVEV (reference sequence). V lost 4 bases, J lost 1 base, and 8 bases stayed unmatched. This CDR3 has 17 amino acids. Indicated treatment: 15 to 20 received Ad26.COV2.S at low or high dose, single or two shots; a few received placebo; per-sample allocation not given. Sampling was performed 63 days after the first vaccine or placebo injection. Based in Boston, the donor was an adult of 18-55 years. Profiled with immunoSEQ multiplex PCR; TCRdb holds only in-frame clones, not every one. The repertoire has 250,000 or so clones, roughly nine tenths of them found once; the top ten carry less than 3.5%. In this sample, this clone turned up once. Its antigen is not identified.

J is TRBJ2-1 and V is TRBV27; 9 bases fit TRBD2. The TCR originated in a person between 18 and 65 years old who received the Ad26.COV2.S COVID-19 vaccine or a placebo. The sample in question was peripheral blood, obtained in a trial of Ad26.COV2.S vaccine versus placebo. The CDR3 is CASSSLLAGGSYNEQFF. The CDR3 region has the DNA TGTGCCAGCAGTTCACTACTAGCGGGCGGATCCTACAATGAGCAGTTCTTC.